This TCR beta chain was sequenced during a study of cytomegalovirus exposure and HLA in healthy donors. Study context: The roughly 120 validation repertoires, a later analysis reported, used the same platform as the 650 to 800 repertoires from the first cohort. Study observations and caveats: Subsequent analysis of the 120 or so validation repertoires found a tendency for first-cohort TCR clusters to co-occur. Most sequenced TCRs were rare (though some public TCRs occurred in many donors). There were 150 to 200 TCR beta chains listed as cytomegalovirus-associated.

The table came from immunoSEQ multiplex PCR; TCRdb's copy has only in-frame clones and leaves some out. The top ten hold 0.95% to 1.5% of the sample, which has 240,000 or so clones, around 86% seen once. The CDR3 has 13 amino acids. The V gene lost 3 bases and the J gene lost 7 bases, with 12 bases spanning the gap. CDR1 and CDR2 from the germline V gene are SGHTA and FQGNSA. This clone was detected once. The antigen remains undetermined. The source is a woman between 25 and 40 years old in good health and CMV-seropositive. Sequenced material: PBMCs. The genes are TRBV7-2 and TRBJ1-1; D gene unclear. CDR3 in DNA: TGTGCCAGCAGCTTCTGGGAGGGCGGTGAAGCTTTCTTT. Protein sequence: CASSFWEGGEAFF. Complete variable domain (other parts from reference TRBV7-2 and TRBJ1-1): GAGVSQSPSNKVTEKGKDVELRCDPISGHTALYWYRQSLGQGLEFLIYFQGNSAPDKSGLPSDRFSAERTGGSVSTLTIQRTQQEDSAVYLCASSFWEGGEAFFGQGTRLTVV.